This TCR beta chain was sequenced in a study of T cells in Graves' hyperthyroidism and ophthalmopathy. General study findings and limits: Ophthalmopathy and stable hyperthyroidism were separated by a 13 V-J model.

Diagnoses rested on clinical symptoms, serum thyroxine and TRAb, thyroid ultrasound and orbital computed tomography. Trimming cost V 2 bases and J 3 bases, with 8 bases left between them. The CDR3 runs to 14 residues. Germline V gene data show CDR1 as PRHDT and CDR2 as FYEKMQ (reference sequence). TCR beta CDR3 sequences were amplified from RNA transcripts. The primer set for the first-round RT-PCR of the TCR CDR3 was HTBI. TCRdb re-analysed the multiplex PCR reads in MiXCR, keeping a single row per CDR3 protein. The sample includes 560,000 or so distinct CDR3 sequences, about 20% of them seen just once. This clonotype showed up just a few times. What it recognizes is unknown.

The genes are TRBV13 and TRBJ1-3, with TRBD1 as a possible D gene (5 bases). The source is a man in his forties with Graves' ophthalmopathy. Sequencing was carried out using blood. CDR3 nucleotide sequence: TGTGCCAGCAGCTTAAGGGGTCTTGGAAACACCATATATTTT. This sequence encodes CASSLRGLGNTIYF.